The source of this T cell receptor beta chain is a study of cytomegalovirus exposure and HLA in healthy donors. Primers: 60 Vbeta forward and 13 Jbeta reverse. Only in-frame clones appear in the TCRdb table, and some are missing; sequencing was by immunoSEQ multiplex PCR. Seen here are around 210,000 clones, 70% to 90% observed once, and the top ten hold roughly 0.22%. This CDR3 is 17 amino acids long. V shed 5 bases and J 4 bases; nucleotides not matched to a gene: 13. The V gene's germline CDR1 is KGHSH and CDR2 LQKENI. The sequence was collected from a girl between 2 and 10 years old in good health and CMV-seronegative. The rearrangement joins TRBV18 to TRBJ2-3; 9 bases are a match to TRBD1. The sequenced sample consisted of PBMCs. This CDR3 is CASSSEQGARGADTQYF. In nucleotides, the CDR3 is TGTGCCAGCTCATCGGAACAGGGGGCGCGAGGAGCAGATACGCAGTATTTT.